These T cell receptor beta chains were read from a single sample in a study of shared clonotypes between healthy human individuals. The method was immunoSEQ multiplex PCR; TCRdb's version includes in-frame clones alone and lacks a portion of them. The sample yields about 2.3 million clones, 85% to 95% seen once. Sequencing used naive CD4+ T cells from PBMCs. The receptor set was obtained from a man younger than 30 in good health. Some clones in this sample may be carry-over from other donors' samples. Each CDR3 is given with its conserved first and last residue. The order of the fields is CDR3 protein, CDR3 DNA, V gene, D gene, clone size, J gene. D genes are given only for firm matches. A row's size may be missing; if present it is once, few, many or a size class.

CASSEKQGYEQYF,TGTGCCAGCAGCGAGAAACAGGGCTACGAGCAGTACTTC,TRBV7-2,-,-,TRBJ2-7
CASSMGLADYTDTQYF,TGCGCCAGCAGCATGGGACTAGCGGACTACACAGATACGCAGTATTTT,TRBV5-1,TRBD2,once,TRBJ2-3
CASSEVGLAGYEQYF,TGTGCCAGCAGTGAAGTGGGACTAGCGGGATACGAGCAGTACTTC,TRBV25-1,TRBD2,once,TRBJ2-7
CASRSGGYNEQFF,TGTGCCAGCAGGAGCGGGGGTTACAATGAGCAGTTCTTC,TRBV25-1,TRBD2,-,TRBJ2-1
CASRGGTSGYEQYF,TGTGCCAGCAGGGGTGGGACTAGCGGCTACGAGCAGTACTTC,TRBV28,TRBD2,-,TRBJ2-7
CASSEITRTVTDTQYF,TGTGCCAGCAGCGAAATAACCCGGACAGTTACAGATACGCAGTATTTT,TRBV5-6,-,-,TRBJ2-3
CASSNSRLERTDTQYF,TGTGCCAGTAGTAACTCGCGACTAGAGCGCACAGATACGCAGTATTTT,TRBV19,-,-,TRBJ2-3
CAQSGTGGNEQYF,TGTGCCCAGAGCGGGACAGGGGGCAACGAGCAGTACTTC,TRBV10-3,TRBD1,-,TRBJ2-7
CASRREEGSSYEQYF,TGTGCCAGCAGAAGAGAGGAGGGCAGCTCCTACGAGCAGTACTTC,TRBV5-4,-,-,TRBJ2-7
CASTHRLAETGELFF,TGCGCCAGCACCCACCGACTAGCAGAGACCGGGGAGCTGTTTTTT,TRBV5-1,TRBD2,-,TRBJ2-2
CASMRVGNQPQHF,TGTGCCAGCATGAGGGTTGGCAATCAGCCCCAGCATTTT,TRBV2,-,few,TRBJ1-5
CASSFGQTGELFF,TGTGCCAGCAGCTTTGGTCAGACCGGGGAGCTGTTTTTT,TRBV7-3,-,-,TRBJ2-2
CASTTPSGSYEQYF,TGTGCCAGCACCACCCCTAGCGGCTCCTACGAGCAGTACTTC,TRBV7-9,TRBD2,-,TRBJ2-7